The source of this T cell receptor beta chain is a study of cytomegalovirus exposure and HLA in healthy donors. The primer mix had 60 Vbeta and 13 Jbeta primers. The method was immunoSEQ multiplex PCR; TCRdb's version includes in-frame clones alone and lacks a portion of them. The sample consists of 200,000 to 250,000 clones, roughly 91% of them appearing once. Germline lookup yields CDR1 LNHDA and CDR2 SQIVND (reference sequence). The length of the CDR3 is 18 residues. V shed 3 bases and J shed 2 bases, with 19 bases lying between them. The specimen sequenced was PBMCs. The TCR comes from a woman under 30 in good health and CMV-seronegative. The V gene is TRBV19, the J gene TRBJ1-4, with D possibly being TRBD1 (6 bases). This CDR3 reads CASSIRDIYSGTNEKLFF. CDR3 nucleotide sequence: TGTGCCAGTAGTATCCGGGACATCTATTCGGGGACTAATGAAAAACTGTTTTTT. Variable domain in full (rest from reference TRBV19 and TRBJ1-4): DGGITQSPKYLFRKEGQNVTLSCEQNLNHDAMYWYRQDPGQGLRLIYYSQIVNDFQKGDIAEGYSVSREKKESFPLTVTSAQKNPTAFYLCASSIRDIYSGTNEKLFFGSGTQLSVL.